Shown below are 15 T cell receptor beta chains from a single sample sequenced in a study of blood T cells in healthy people across ages. Together with a sample-barcoded 5' primer, a J-beta primer mix was included in a second PCR lasting roughly 6 to 12 cycles. TCRdb analysed the 5' RACE reads with MiXCR anew, one entry per CDR3 protein. The table records 1.5 million to 2 million distinct CDR3 sequences, approximately 28% of them present only once. Sequencing was carried out using blood. Source of these receptors: a woman under 40 in good health.

The CDR3 sequence: CSVASGGGYTF. Here the CDR3 DNA reads TGCAGCGTTGCGAGTGGAGGTGGCTACACCTTC. V is TRBV29-1 and J is TRBJ1-2; D is ambiguous. Trimming removed 4 bases at V and 7 bases at J, with 10 bases between. This CDR3 is 11 amino acids long. CDR1 is SQVTM and CDR2 is ANQGSEA in the germline V gene.

This clonotype was recorded once. The chain has TRBV30 and TRBJ1-5; a possible D gene is TRBD1 (5 bases). Trimming stripped 5 bases from V and 7 bases from J, with 15 bases between. The V gene's germline CDR1 is GTSNPN and CDR2 SVGIG (reference sequence). The CDR3 consists of 13 residues. DNA for the CDR3: TGTGCCTGGGGGGACCCGGGAAGGCAGCCCCAGCATTTT. Translated, it gives CAWGDPGRQPQHF.

This chain uses TRBV5-1 with TRBJ1-1; TRBD1 is a possible D gene (6 bases). Germline V CDR1 and CDR2: SGHRS, YFSETQ. The length of the CDR3 is 16 residues. The V end was cut by 0 bases, the J end by 3 bases, with 15 bases between. CDR3 sequence reads: CASSLASGAYDTEAFF. The DNA of the CDR3 is TGCGCCAGCAGCTTGGCCTCGGGGGCCTATGACACTGAAGCTTTCTTT.

The chain is built from TRBV29-1 and TRBJ1-4, with D hard to call. CDR3 length: 14 residues. CDR1 is SQVTM and CDR2 is ANQGSEA in the germline V gene. The germline V and J ends were trimmed by 0 bases and 4 bases, with 9 bases remaining between them. CDR3: CSVEDLGHNEKLFF. As DNA, the CDR3 is TGCAGCGTTGAAGATTTGGGCCATAATGAAAAACTGTTTTTT. Using reference TRBV29-1 and TRBJ1-4 for the parts outside the CDR3, the full variable domain is SAVISQKPSRDICQRGTSLTIQCQVDSQVTMMFWYRQQPGQSLTLIATANQGSEATYESGFVIDKFPISRPNLTFSTLTVSNMSPEDSSIYLCSVEDLGHNEKLFFGSGTQLSVL.

V gene TRBV30 combines with J gene TRBJ2-7; D is possibly TRBD1 (6 bases). Germline-derived CDR1 and CDR2 are GTSNPN and SVGIG (reference sequence). V was clipped by 0 bases and J by 0 bases, with 12 bases between them. The CDR3 sequence is 15 residues long. The CDR3 reads CAWSVGQGISYEQYF. The CDR3 bases are TGTGCCTGGAGTGTAGGCCAGGGGATCTCCTACGAGCAGTACTTC.

V is TRBV5-1 and J is TRBJ1-1; D gene uncertain. The CDR3 contains 14 residues. Germline V gives CDR1 SGHRS, CDR2 YFSETQ. Trimming took 0 bases from V and 5 from J, leaving 11 bases between them. This CDR3 reads CASSLERDGTEAFF. CDR3 nucleotide sequence: TGCGCCAGCAGCTTGGAAAGGGATGGGACTGAAGCTTTCTTT.

On this clonotype itself: Given a much more abundant clone one base away, this may be a read error. The CDR3 protein is CGGGSLATIYGYTF. In DNA form, the CDR3 reads TGCGGTGGGGGTTCGTTAGCGACGATCTATGGCTACACCTTC. V is TRBV20-1 and J is TRBJ1-2; D perhaps matches TRBD1 (5 bases). The germline gives CDR1 DFQATT, CDR2 SNEGSKA (reference sequence). The CDR3 sequence is 14 residues long.

This clonotype was detected ten times or more. The chain joins TRBV29-1 to TRBJ2-6; maybe TRBD2 (5 bases). V dropped 3 bases and J dropped 0 bases, with 15 bases sitting between them. The CDR3 spans 17 residues. Germline V gene sequence: CDR1 SQVTM, CDR2 ANQGSEA. The CDR3 coding sequence is TGCAGCGTTGATTTTTCGCGCGCGGGCTCTGGGGCCAACGTCCTGACTTTC. Translating gives CSVDFSRAGSGANVLTF.

This chain joins TRBV5-1 and TRBJ2-3, with D unresolved. Between the trimmed V and J ends, which lost 2 bases and 6 bases, there was a span of 10 bases. Germline CDR1 is SGHRS and CDR2 is YFSETQ. The CDR3 runs 13 residues. The CDR3 loop reads CASSFTSSDTQYF. CDR3 coding DNA: TGCGCCAGCAGCTTTACCAGCAGTGATACGCAGTATTTT.

A word on this clonotype: Being one base from a much bigger clone, this may be a read error. The V gene is TRBV11-2, the J gene TRBJ2-4; D ambiguous. The J call could be wrong; TRBJ2-5 is a better fit for the DNA end. Germline CDR1 is SGHAT and CDR2 is FQNNGV. The CDR3 sequence is 13 residues long. CDR3 DNA sequence: TGTGCCAGCAGCTTATACGCGCGAGAGACCCAGTACTTC. Amino acid sequence: CASSLYARETQYF.

Many counts were recorded for this clonotype. This sequence joins TRBV12-3 or TRBV12-4 and TRBJ2-7; the D is unclear. The V and J ends lost 3 bases and 1 base respectively, with 10 bases between them. The CDR3 contains 14 residues. The CDR3 spells CASSFADGSYEQYF. The CDR3 nucleotides read TGTGCCAGCAGTTTTGCGGACGGATCCTACGAGCAGTACTTC.

There are many counts of this clonotype. The chain joins TRBV4-1 to TRBJ2-1; 10 nucleotides match TRBD1. This CDR3 has 16 amino acids. Germline CDR1 is MGHRA and CDR2 is YSYEKL. V gave up 5 bases and J gave up 4 bases; unmatched junction bases: 8. In nucleotides, the CDR3 is TGCGCCAGCAGCACTCGACAGGGGGCCTTATACAATGAGCAGTTCTTC. This sequence encodes CASSTRQGALYNEQFF.

The chain employs TRBV29-1 and TRBJ2-1, with 7 bases that match TRBD2. This CDR3 comprises 14 residues. With 8 bases clipped from V and 3 bases from J, the junction kept 10 bases outside the gene matches. Germline assignment: CDR1 SQVTM and CDR2 ANQGSEA. CDR3: CSNVAGAHYNEQFF. The CDR3, as DNA: TGCAGCAACGTGGCGGGAGCCCACTACAATGAGCAGTTCTTC.

V usage is TRBV10-3 and J usage is TRBJ1-6; 9 bases fit TRBD1. The germline gives CDR1 ENHRY, CDR2 SYGVKD. The CDR3 runs to 16 residues. J lost 14 bases, V lost 0 bases, and 11 bases had no gene match. CDR3 DNA: TGTGCCATCAGTGAGTCCGCCGGGACAGGGACGAAGGCCCTCCACTTT. Amino acids: CAISESAGTGTKALHF.

The rearrangement joins TRBV6-1 to TRBJ1-5; D may be TRBD1 (5 bases). This CDR3 comprises 14 residues. CDR1 is MNHNS and CDR2 is SASEGT in the germline V gene. Trimming took 3 bases from V and 7 from J, leaving 13 bases between them. The CDR3 region has the DNA TGTGCCAGCAGTGACGTTTCGCGGGGGCAGCCCCAGCATTTT. It encodes CASSDVSRGQPQHF.